This is a list of T cell receptor beta chains from one sample in a study of blood T cell repertoires in COVID-19. Produced via immunoSEQ multiplex PCR; TCRdb's table is partial and in-frame only. The sample lists around 6,500 clones, 70% to 90% occurring once. The material sequenced was peripheral blood. The receptors were sampled from a man between 65 and 79 years old with active COVID-19. The CDR3 runs from the conserved cysteine through the conserved F or W. D genes are given only for firm matches. Only part of the rows carry a size: once, few, many, or a class if the clone is expanded.

NA	TRBV9	TRBD2	TRBJ2-3	CASSPSGLAGGDTDTQYF	TGTGCCAGCAGCCCAAGTGGTCTAGCGGGGGGCGACACAGATACGCAGTATTTT
NA	TRBV7-9	TRBD1	TRBJ2-3	CASSFIRGQGRTDTQYF	TGTGCCAGCAGCTTTATCCGGGGACAGGGGAGAACAGATACGCAGTATTTT
NA	TRBV10-3	NA	TRBJ1-2	CAISESDYYGYTF	TGTGCCATCAGTGAGTCTGACTACTATGGCTACACCTTC
NA	TRBV18	TRBD2	TRBJ2-1	CASSPELAGLGNEQFF	TGTGCCAGCTCACCAGAACTAGCGGGGCTTGGGAATGAGCAGTTCTTC
NA	TRBV2	NA	TRBJ2-7	CASRGLGDYEQYF	TGTGCCAGCAGGGGGCTAGGGGACTACGAGCAGTACTTC
NA	TRBV6-5	NA	TRBJ2-7	CASTPWPLAYEQYF	TGTGCCAGCACCCCATGGCCCCTAGCGTACGAGCAGTACTTC
NA	TRBV7-8	TRBD1	TRBJ2-5	CASSSRDRVGETQYF	TGTGCCAGCAGCTCCCGGGACAGGGTAGGAGAGACCCAGTACTTC
NA	TRBV19	NA	TRBJ1-5	CASSIGYSNQPQHF	TGTGCCAGTAGTATCGGGTATAGCAATCAGCCCCAGCATTTT
once	TRBV5-6	NA	TRBJ1-4	CASSLFWNRDTNEKLFF	TGTGCCAGCAGCTTGTTTTGGAACAGGGATACTAATGAAAAACTGTTTTTT
NA	TRBV3-1/TRBV3-2	TRBD1	TRBJ1-3	CASSQDGAAGGTIYF	TGTGCCAGCAGCCAAGATGGGGCGGCAGGGGGCACCATATATTTT
NA	TRBV19	TRBD1	TRBJ1-5	CASSPTGASNQPQHF	TGTGCCAGTAGCCCGACAGGGGCTTCCAATCAGCCCCAGCATTTT
NA	TRBV6-2/TRBV6-3	NA	TRBJ2-7	CASSYPHQGAEQYF	TGTGCCAGCAGTTACCCCCACCAGGGCGCCGAGCAGTACTTC
NA	TRBV4-1	NA	TRBJ2-1	CASSQTSEQFF	TGCGCCAGCAGCCAAACTAGCGAGCAGTTCTTC
few	TRBV7-2	NA	TRBJ1-1	CASSLTGFLRQMNTEAFF	TGTGCCAGCAGCTTAACGGGTTTTCTTCGGCAGATGAACACTGAAGCTTTCTTT
NA	TRBV7-9	NA	TRBJ2-5	CASRHDGKPKETQYF	TGTGCCAGCCGGCACGACGGGAAGCCCAAAGAGACCCAGTACTTC
once	TRBV6-1	TRBD1	TRBJ2-1	CASSETGDLYNEQFF	TGTGCCAGCAGTGAGACAGGGGATCTCTACAATGAGCAGTTCTTC
NA	TRBV6-5	NA	TRBJ2-2	CASSYGQGDGELFF	TGTGCCAGCAGTTACGGGCAGGGCGACGGGGAGCTGTTTTTT
NA	TRBV30	NA	TRBJ2-3	CAWSVSHSTDTQYF	TGTGCCTGGAGTGTAAGCCACAGCACAGATACGCAGTATTTT
NA	TRBV6-6	NA	TRBJ1-2	CASSDPTGIAYGYTF	TGTGCCAGCAGTGACCCAACAGGGATCGCCTATGGCTACACCTTC
NA	TRBV4-3	NA	TRBJ1-1	CASSPYNTEAFF	TGCGCCAGCAGCCCCTATAACACTGAAGCTTTCTTT
NA	TRBV4-2	NA	TRBJ2-7	CASSSTGQLVYEQYF	TGTGCCAGCAGCTCCACGGGTCAGCTTGTCTACGAGCAGTACTTC
NA	TRBV10-3	TRBD1	TRBJ2-5	CAISESKTGQETQYF	TGTGCCATCAGTGAGTCGAAGACAGGGCAAGAGACCCAGTACTTC
few	TRBV4-2	NA	TRBJ2-7	CASSQSLSSSYEQYF	TGTGCCAGCAGCCAGAGCTTGAGTTCCTCCTACGAGCAGTACTTC
NA	TRBV7-9	TRBD1	TRBJ1-4	CASSLHGQGKGTNEKLFF	TGTGCCAGCAGCTTACACGGACAGGGGAAAGGAACTAATGAAAAACTGTTTTTT
NA	TRBV30	TRBD1	TRBJ2-7	CAWSSGQGLVTEQYF	TGTGCCTGGAGTAGTGGACAGGGGCTGGTTACCGAGCAGTACTTC